This T cell receptor (beta chain) stems from a study of CD8 T cells in ankylosing spondylitis. Study-level findings and limits: Reports of some motif variants in reactive arthritis synovial fluid and blood predate this one. Clones tied to disease were said to be significantly enriched in matched ankylosing spondylitis synovial fluid.

Germline assignment: CDR1 LGHDT and CDR2 YNNKEL (reference sequence). Trimming removed 0 bases at V and 2 bases at J, with 5 bases between. The CDR3 loop spans 15 amino acids. The table lists this clonotype with a few counts. The target antigen is unknown. Quantitative 5'-RACE with molecular barcodes generated TCR beta libraries. TCRdb called the 5' RACE reads again in MiXCR, with one record for every CDR3 protein. The sample lists around 220,000 distinct CDR3 sequences, over 9.5% seen once, with 20% to 25% in the top ten. The chain is built from TRBV3-1 and TRBJ2-6; no definite D call. Source material: blood, either unsorted or a sorted T cell fraction (not recorded which). The TCR was taken from a male donor with ankylosing spondylitis or in good health (not recorded which). The CDR3 region has the DNA TGTGCCAGCAGCCAAGATTTGACTGGGGCCAACGTCCTGACTTTC. Translating gives CASSQDLTGANVLTF.